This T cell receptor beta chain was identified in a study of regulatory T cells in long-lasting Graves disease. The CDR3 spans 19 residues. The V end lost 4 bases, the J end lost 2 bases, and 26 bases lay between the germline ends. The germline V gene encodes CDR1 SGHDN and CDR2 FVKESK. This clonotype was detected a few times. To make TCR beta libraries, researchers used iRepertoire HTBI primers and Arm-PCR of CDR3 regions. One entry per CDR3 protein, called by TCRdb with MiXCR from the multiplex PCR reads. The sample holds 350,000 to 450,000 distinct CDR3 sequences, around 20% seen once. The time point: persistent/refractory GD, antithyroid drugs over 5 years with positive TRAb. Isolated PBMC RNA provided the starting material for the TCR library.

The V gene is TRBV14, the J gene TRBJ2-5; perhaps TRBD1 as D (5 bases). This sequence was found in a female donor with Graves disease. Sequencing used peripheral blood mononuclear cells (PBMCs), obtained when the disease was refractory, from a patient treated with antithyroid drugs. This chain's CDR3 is CASSPRDRHEKGSQETQYF. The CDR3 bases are TGTGCCAGCAGCCCAAGGGATCGACATGAAAAGGGGTCACAAGAGACCCAGTACTTC.